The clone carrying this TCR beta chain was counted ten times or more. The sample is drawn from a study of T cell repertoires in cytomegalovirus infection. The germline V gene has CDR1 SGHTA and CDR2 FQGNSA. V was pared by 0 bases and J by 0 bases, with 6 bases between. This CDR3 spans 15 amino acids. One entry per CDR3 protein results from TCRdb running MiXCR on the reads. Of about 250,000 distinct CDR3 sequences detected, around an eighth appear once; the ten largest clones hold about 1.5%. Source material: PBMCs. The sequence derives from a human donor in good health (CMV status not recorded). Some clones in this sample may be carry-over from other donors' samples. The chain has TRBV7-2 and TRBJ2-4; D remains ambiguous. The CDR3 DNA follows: TGTGCCAGCAGCTTAGCGGCTCTAGCCAAAAACATTCAGTACTTC. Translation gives CASSLAALAKNIQYF.